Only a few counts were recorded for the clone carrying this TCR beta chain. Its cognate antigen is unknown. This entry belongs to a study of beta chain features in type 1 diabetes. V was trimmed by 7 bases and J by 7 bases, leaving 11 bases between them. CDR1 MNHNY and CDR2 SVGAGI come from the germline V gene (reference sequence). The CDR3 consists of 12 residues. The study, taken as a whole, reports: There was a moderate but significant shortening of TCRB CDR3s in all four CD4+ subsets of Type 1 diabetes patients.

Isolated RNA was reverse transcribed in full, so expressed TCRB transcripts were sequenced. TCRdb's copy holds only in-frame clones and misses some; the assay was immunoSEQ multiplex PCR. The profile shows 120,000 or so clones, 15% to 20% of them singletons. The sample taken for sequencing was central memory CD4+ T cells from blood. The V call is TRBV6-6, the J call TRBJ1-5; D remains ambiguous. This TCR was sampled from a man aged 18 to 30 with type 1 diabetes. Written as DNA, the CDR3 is TGTGCCAGCAACGATGGTGGCCAGCCCCAGCATTTT. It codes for CASNDGGQPQHF.